The 17 T cell receptor beta chains below all came from one sample that was sequenced in a study of PD-L1 blockade in urothelial cancer (TCRdb year 2017). According to the study, the label for this sample's time point signals: pretreatment peripheral blood. Preparation of the library involved the immunoSEQ multiplex PCR assay. Not all clones reach the TCRdb copy of this immuneACCESS table, which keeps in-frame sequences only. Checked studies attribute under half of the gap to unresolved V genes and leave the rest unexplained. Across this sample there are 50,000 or so clones, with approximately 81% seen only once. Jointly, the top ten make up approximately 3.7% of the sample. This sample comprised PBMCs, obtained around atezolizumab (anti-PD-L1) treatment. The receptors derive from a man between 65 and 80 years old with urothelial cancer.

This chain connects TRBV9 to TRBJ2-3; perhaps TRBD1 as D (7 bases). Germline V gene data show CDR1 as SGDLS and CDR2 as YYNGEE. The CDR3 runs 16 residues. Trimming took 0 bases from V and 7 from J, leaving 18 bases between them. CDR3 in amino acids: CASSVGQGGIGYTQYF. DNA for the CDR3: TGTGCCAGCAGCGTAGGGCAGGGGGGCATTGGGTATACGCAGTATTTT.

This clone is a singleton in its sample. V and J are TRBV6-1 and TRBJ2-5; a possible D gene is TRBD2 (6 bases). The CDR3 is made up of 17 amino acids. CDR1 and CDR2 (germline): MNHNS, SASEGT. The V and J ends lost 1 base and 2 bases respectively, with 17 bases between them. CDR3 residues: CASSEGTLGLQQETQYF. The DNA for the CDR3 is TGTGCCAGCAGTGAAGGGACCCTGGGACTTCAACAAGAGACCCAGTACTTC.

The rearrangement joins TRBV7-9 to TRBJ1-3; 7 positions match TRBD1. Trimming removed 5 bases from V and 2 bases from J; junction bases left unmatched: 15. CDR3 length equals 18 residues. Per the germline V gene, CDR1 is SEHNR and CDR2 is FQNEAQ (reference sequence). The DNA of the CDR3 is TGTGCCAGCAGCCCCTGGGGACAGCACCTAGGGGCTGGAAACACCATATATTTT. Its protein is CASSPWGQHLGAGNTIYF. Filled out from reference TRBV7-9 and TRBJ1-3, the complete variable domain reads DTGVSQNPRHKITKRGQNVTFRCDPISEHNRLYWYRQTLGQGPEFLTYFQNEAQLEKSRLLSDRFSAERPKGSFSTLEIQRTEQGDSAMYLCASSPWGQHLGAGNTIYFGEGSWLTVV.

The V gene is TRBV11-1, the J gene TRBJ2-7, with TRBD1 as a possible D gene (5 bases). The germline V and J ends were trimmed by 5 bases and 2 bases, with 13 bases remaining between them. This CDR3 spans 14 amino acids. Germline CDR1 and CDR2: SGHAT and FQDESV (reference sequence). The CDR3 DNA follows: TGTGCCAGCAGCGTAGAGTCAGGGACCTACGAGCAGTACTTC. Protein product: CASSVESGTYEQYF.

This rearrangement joins TRBV4-1 to TRBJ1-2; a weak D match, TRBD1 (6 bases). The CDR3 loop spans 16 amino acids. Trimming shortened V by 3 bases and J by 8 bases, and 22 bases separated the two germline ends. The germline CDR1 and CDR2 sequences are MGHRA and YSYEKL. For the CDR3, the DNA is TGCGCCAGCAGCCATCCCAGTCCAGGGGCAGCTAAGGGCTACACCTTC. This encodes CASSHPSPGAAKGYTF.

This clone was picked up a small number of times. J is TRBJ2-1 and V is TRBV20-1; D not resolved. The CDR3 covers 10 residues. The germline CDR1 and CDR2 sequences are DFQATT and SNEGSKA (reference sequence). Trimming pared 4 bases from V and 7 bases from J, leaving 5 bases between. CDR3 sequence (DNA): TGCAGTGCTACCCTTAATGAGCAGTTCTTC. This gives the protein CSATLNEQFF.

The chain joins TRBV11-3 to TRBJ1-1; maybe TRBD1 (6 bases). With 5 bases removed from V and 1 base from J, the gap between germline ends came to 8 bases. CDR1 is SGHNT and CDR2 is YENEEA in the germline V gene. This CDR3 is 13 amino acids long. Here the CDR3 DNA reads TGTGCCAGCAGCAAACAGGGGAACACTGAAGCTTTCTTT. Its protein is CASSKQGNTEAFF.

This clone has only one observation. The chain uses TRBV7-9 and TRBJ2-2, with D possibly being TRBD1 (6 bases). The V end was cut by 5 bases, the J end by 0 bases, with 22 bases between. CDR1 and CDR2 (germline): SEHNR, FQNEAQ (reference sequence). The CDR3 has 19 residues. DNA for the CDR3: TGTGCCAGCAGCCCCCGTCTCCTTGACAGGCAAACGAACACCGGGGAGCTGTTTTTT. Encoded protein: CASSPRLLDRQTNTGELFF.

This clone showed up just a few times. The rearrangement joins TRBV5-1 to TRBJ1-1; 8 positions agree with TRBD1. The V gene end was trimmed by 0 bases and the J gene end by 5 bases; junction bases not matched to a gene: 6. Per germline, CDR1 SGHRS and CDR2 YFSETQ. The CDR3 has 15 amino acids. The CDR3 DNA follows: TGCGCCAGCAGCTTGGTCAACGACAGGGGAACTGAAGCTTTCTTT. It yields the protein CASSLVNDRGTEAFF.

About this clone itself: Additional DNA sequences in this sample encode the identical CDR3. The chain joins TRBV18 to TRBJ2-1; TRBD2 might be the D (5 bases). V was clipped by 0 bases and J by 6 bases, with 6 bases between them. Looked up from germline, CDR1 is KGHSH and CDR2 is LQKENI. CDR3 length: 13 amino acids. This chain's CDR3 is CASSPPSGNEQFF. The CDR3, as DNA: TGTGCCAGCTCACCACCGAGCGGCAATGAGCAGTTCTTC.

This sequence joins TRBV7-6 and TRBJ2-6; D uncertain. CDR3 length: 15 residues. The V end was cut by 5 bases, the J end by 0 bases, with 8 bases between. CDR1 is SGHVS and CDR2 is FNYEAQ in the germline V gene. CDR3 protein: CASSIQSSGANVLTF. DNA for the CDR3: TGTGCCAGCAGCATACAAAGCTCTGGGGCCAACGTCCTGACTTTC.

The genes are TRBV11-3 and TRBJ2-1, with 9 bases identical to TRBD2. The CDR3 is 18 residues long. CDR1 is SGHNT, CDR2 YENEEA, per germline. J gave up 5 bases and V 4 bases, and 15 bases lay outside the gene matches. The CDR3 nucleotides are TGTGCCAGCAGCTCCCGGACTAGCGCGAATGGGGGCAACAATGAGCAGTTCTTC. It specifies CASSSRTSANGGNNEQFF.

J is TRBJ1-5 and V is TRBV19; no clear D. Looked up from germline, CDR1 is LNHDA and CDR2 is SQIVND (reference sequence). There are 16 residues in the CDR3. Trimming took 2 bases from V and 0 from J, leaving 11 bases between them. As DNA, the CDR3 is TGTGCCAGTAGTATAACTGTTCGGGTTAGCAATCAGCCCCAGCATTTT. Protein sequence: CASSITVRVSNQPQHF.

The chain is built from TRBV7-6 and TRBJ2-3, with TRBD2 matching over 11 bases. The CDR3 spans 16 residues. CDR1 is SGHVS and CDR2 is FNYEAQ in the germline V gene. V lost 5 bases to trimming and J lost 2 bases; unmatched junction nucleotides: 6. In DNA form, the CDR3 reads TGTGCCAGCAGCCCTGGACTAGCGGGCCCCACAGATACGCAGTATTTT. Translated: CASSPGLAGPTDTQYF.

The sample holds one count of this clone. The chain combines TRBV30 with TRBJ1-4; 7 bases match TRBD1. The CDR3 is made up of 17 amino acids. The ends lost 3 bases at V and 7 bases at J; junction bases unmatched: 17. Germline values: CDR1 GTSNPN, CDR2 SVGIG (reference sequence). Written as DNA, the CDR3 is TGTGCCTGGAGGTCACCGGGACAGACGAAAGTCGGTGAAAAACTGTTTTTT. This sequence encodes CAWRSPGQTKVGEKLFF.

The chain uses TRBV2 and TRBJ1-3; 7 bases align to TRBD1. This CDR3 has 15 residues. Germline CDR1 reads SNHLY; CDR2 reads FYNNEI. The trim removed 3 bases at V and 4 bases at J, leaving 6 bases unmatched. The CDR3 DNA follows: TGTGCCAGCAGTGATACGACAGGGTCAGGAAACACCATATATTTT. Protein product: CASSDTTGSGNTIYF.

The J gene is TRBJ2-2, the V gene TRBV9; 7 nucleotides align to TRBD2. V shed 4 bases, J shed 5 bases, and the junction held 8 bases outside the gene matches. The CDR3 totals 15 residues. In germline, CDR1 is SGDLS, CDR2 YYNGEE. The CDR3 bases are TGTGCCAGCAGCCCAAGGGCGGGAGTAACCGGGGAGCTGTTTTTT. It translates to CASSPRAGVTGELFF.